One sample yielded the 3 T cell receptor beta chains listed below, sequenced in a study of blood T cells in healthy people across ages. A sample-barcoded 5' primer and a J-beta primer mix were used in a second PCR of roughly 6 to 12 cycles. TCRdb passed the 5' RACE reads through MiXCR, listing each CDR3 protein once. The table records roughly 800,000 distinct CDR3 sequences, 53% of them present only once. Sequences were obtained from blood. Receptors were obtained from an elderly man in good health.

DNA of the CDR3: TGCAGTGCTAGACCCTATAGCGGGAGGGCCTACGAGCAGTACTTC. It is translated as CSARPYSGRAYEQYF. The rearrangement joins TRBV20-1 to TRBJ2-7; 11 bases align to TRBD2. The CDR3 has 15 residues. Germline values: CDR1 DFQATT, CDR2 SNEGSKA (reference sequence). V was clipped by 2 bases and J by 2 bases; unmatched bases: 5.

V usage is TRBV5-6 and J usage is TRBJ1-4, with a possible D match to TRBD1 (5 bases). CDR1 SGHDT and CDR2 YYEEEE come from the germline V gene. CDR3 length: 15 amino acids. V was pared by 3 bases and J by 8 bases, with 17 bases between. The CDR3 here is CASSWRDGLREKLFF. As DNA, the CDR3 is TGTGCCAGCAGCTGGAGGGACGGATTAAGAGAAAAACTGTTTTTT.

The chain combines TRBV2 with TRBJ2-7; a possible D gene is TRBD2 (6 bases). Trimming cost V 7 bases and J 3 bases, with 10 bases left between them. This CDR3 has 12 residues. Germline CDR1 is SNHLY and CDR2 is FYNNEI. The CDR3 loop reads CASTGLRYEQYF. CDR3 in DNA: TGTGCCAGCACGGGACTTCGCTACGAGCAGTACTTC.